A single T cell receptor beta chain is shown here with its context. This entry comes from a study of cytomegalovirus exposure and HLA in healthy donors. Primers included in the PCR were 60 Vbeta and 13 Jbeta primers. Clones were read by immunoSEQ multiplex PCR, and TCRdb kept only the in-frame ones, dropping some. The top ten hold around 1.4% of the sample, which has roughly 140,000 clones, around 79% seen once. The germline V gene has CDR1 MNHEY and CDR2 SMNVEV (reference sequence). CDR3 length: 13 residues. V lost 3 bases, J lost 3 bases, and 8 bases lay in between. The V and J genes are TRBV27 and TRBJ1-2; no reliable D call. The TCR sequence derives from a man aged 18 to 35 in good health and CMV-seronegative. The sample taken for sequencing was PBMCs. CDR3 residues: CASSFRRDYGYTF. In nucleotides, the CDR3 is TGTGCCAGCAGTTTCAGGAGGGACTATGGCTACACCTTC.